The clone carrying this TCR beta chain was seen just once. Its target is not known. This table comes from immunoSEQ multiplex PCR, and its TCRdb copy is limited to in-frame clones, with some not included. The table records 72,000 or so clones, around four fifths of them present only once. The data belong to a study of T cell clones after liver transplantation. Study in general: Graft-donor-reactive sequences were compared with third-party-reactive TCRbeta sequences from pre-transplant mixed lymphocyte reactions. Draws occurred before transplant, before withdrawal, and after complete or failed withdrawal.

CDR3 length equals 16 residues. CDR1 SGHTA and CDR2 FQGNSA come from the germline V gene. V trimming: 2 bases; J trimming: 9 bases; junction bases outside the gene matches: 11. Whole-study findings and limits: Small, mixed patient groups and varying post-transplant times limit these conclusions. The donor-reactive repertoire was only partly measurable in a couple of subjects, lacking donor cells.

This chain uses TRBV7-2 with TRBJ1-5, with 9 bases lining up with TRBD1. The TCR originated in a human patient who received a liver transplant. Some T cells may be transferred from the graft donor. Specimen: CD4+ T cells from blood, collected at the 22-month timepoint. CDR3 coding DNA: TGTGCCAGCAGCTTACTAGGACAGGGGCAGGGTTGGCCCCAGCATTTT. As protein: CASSLLGQGQGWPQHF.